What follows is one TCR beta chain and its context. Its cognate antigen is unknown. All the patients suffered relapse after autologous stem cell transplantation, and brentuximab vedotin exposure differed. Profiled with immunoSEQ multiplex PCR; TCRdb holds only in-frame clones, not every one. The table lists some 21,000 clones, over 70% of them singletons. The ends lost 4 bases at V and 4 bases at J; junction bases unmatched: 5. CDR3 length: 15 residues. CDR1 and CDR2 (germline): MGHRA, YSYEKL. This sample was taken from a study of PD-1 blockade in classical Hodgkin lymphoma. General study results and limits: Nivolumab initiation under 1 year post-ASCT meant exclusion. The CD4+ diversity rise by C4D1 was clearest in complete responders. At baseline, newly diagnosed patients reportedly showed less TCR diversity than healthy donors.

The sample here was peripheral blood mononuclear cells (PBMCs), taken at baseline. V is TRBV4-1 and J is TRBJ2-7; TRBD2 aligns across 12 bases. This clonotype originated in a human donor with classical Hodgkin lymphoma. The CDR3 spells CASSPQTSGSYEQYF. The DNA for the CDR3 is TGCGCCAGCAGCCCGCAGACTAGCGGGAGTTACGAGCAGTACTTC.